This TCR beta chain was captured in a study of T cell repertoires in cytomegalovirus infection (dated by TCRdb to the late 2010s). About the investigation overall: The peptide stimulations were aimed at well-studied HLA-B-restricted epitopes as well as recently identified HLA-C-restricted CMV epitopes, whose presentation resists viral immunomodulation. Because public TCR beta signatures pointed to carriage of CMV infection together with the matching HLA type, the HLA type of each donor mattered for the analysis.

Of note for this clonotype: This receptor's antigen is unknown. Base qualities are not at hand, and no much larger clone is one base apart.

Overall study results and their limits: In both this cohort and an independent roughly 350-donor cohort, the cumulative frequency of public TCR beta family members distinguished carriers of CMV infection plus the relevant HLA type. The ex vivo response was dominated by HLA-C-restricted CMV-specific TCR beta clonotypes, which also provided the single most frequent clonotype in two of eight donors.

Sequencing took place on an Illumina HiSeq 1500. TCRdb handled the public reads itself, with Q25 trimming in fastp and clone calling in MiXCR, and kept productive beta chains. Each entry merges the rows of one CDR3 protein and shows their most common DNA and genes. Present in this sample are about 890,000 distinct CDR3 sequences, around 30% of which were seen just once. Of the sample, roughly an eighth is held by the ten largest clones. What the treatment or condition label conveys for this sample: in vitro stimulation with specific CMV peptide epitopes to enrich CMV-specific T cells. Relative to germline, V is 3 bases shorter and J is 12 bases shorter, with 8 bases between their ends. The germline V gene provides CDR1 MGHRA and CDR2 YSYEKL. The cysteine opens and the phenylalanine closes a CDR3 of 11 amino acids. Just the 33-base CDR3 DNA is kept, in frame starting at base 1.

This sample comprised cultured CD8+ T cells from PBMCs, obtained from culture after CMV antigen stimulation. The V gene is TRBV4-1 and the J gene is TRBJ1-4; a tentative D match to TRBD1 spans 5 bases. The sequence derives from a human donor in good health (CMV status not recorded). Some clones in this sample may be carry-over from other donors' samples. The CDR3 is CASSQNRQLFF. The DNA reads TGCGCCAGCAGCCAGAACAGGCAACTGTTTTTT.